This entry features one TCR beta chain sequence. Its antigen is currently unknown. Prepared libraries of TCR beta cDNA carried unique molecular identifiers. TCRdb fed the PCR reads into MiXCR, producing one record per CDR3 protein. The sample lists 650,000 to 850,000 distinct CDR3 sequences; 40% to 55% were seen once. Looked up from germline, CDR1 is DFQATT and CDR2 is SNEGSKA (reference sequence). Trimming removed 1 base at V and 2 bases at J, with 9 bases between. There are 13 residues in the CDR3. This entry belongs to a study of post-analysis software for immune sequencing data. Study-wide points: In patients, TRBV5-6, TRBV5-1 and TRBV20-1 belonged to five TRBV segments found more frequently than in controls.

The source of this sequence is a girl aged 10 to 17 with multiple sclerosis. This rearrangement joins TRBV20-1 to TRBJ2-7; unclear D gene. Specimen: blood. The DNA of the CDR3 is TGCAGTGCTAGAGTTCAGGTTGCCTACGAGCAGTACTTC. This translates into CSARVQVAYEQYF.